A single sample is the source of the 8 T cell receptor beta chains below, sequenced in a study of CD8+ T cells in alopecia areata. Treatment given: oral pan-JAK inhibitor, 5-10 mg twice daily. Punch biopsies of lesional scalp, plus peripheral blood, were taken from alopecia areata patients. Extraction of RNA preceded its reverse transcription into cDNA, which served as the sequencing template. Data came from immunoSEQ multiplex PCR; TCRdb stores just in-frame clones and leaves some out. The sample shows about 5,800 clones, 50% to 70% of them seen only once. The source was skin, collected between weeks 30 and 35, from a patient treated with tofacitinib. The origin of the receptors is a human donor with alopecia areata.

The V and J genes are TRBV4-1 and TRBJ2-7; 9 nucleotides align to TRBD1. V lost 3 bases, J lost 4 bases, and 7 bases stayed unmatched. This CDR3 region has 15 residues. Germline CDR1 MGHRA, CDR2 YSYEKL. The CDR3 protein is CASSHQQGAMYEQYF. The CDR3 DNA reads TGCGCCAGCAGCCACCAACAGGGGGCCATGTACGAGCAGTACTTC.

This chain uses TRBV10-3 with TRBJ2-7; D unresolved. Germline V gene data show CDR1 as ENHRY and CDR2 as SYGVKD. Trimming pared 3 bases from V and 3 bases from J, leaving 6 bases between. This CDR3 is built from 12 residues. The CDR3 is CAISETDYEQYF. CDR3 in DNA: TGTGCCATCAGTGAAACCGACTACGAGCAGTACTTC.

The rearrangement links TRBV5-1 to TRBJ1-1; 9 bases align to TRBD1. The CDR3 totals 14 residues. V lost 4 bases and J lost 4; bases outside the gene matches: 5. CDR1 and CDR2 from the germline V gene are SGHRS and YFSETQ. CDR3 protein: CASSGGQGGTEAFF. The CDR3 DNA reads as TGCGCCAGCAGCGGGGGACAGGGAGGCACTGAAGCTTTCTTT. Together with reference TRBV5-1 and TRBJ1-1, the CDR3 gives the full variable domain: KAGVTQTPRYLIKTRGQQVTLSCSPISGHRSVSWYQQTPGQGLQFLFEYFSETQRNKGNFPGRFSGRQFSNSRSEMNVSTLELGDSALYLCASSGGQGGTEAFFGQGTRLTVV.

Only one count was recorded for this clone. The chain uses TRBV7-8 and TRBJ2-1; maybe TRBD2 (6 bases). Germline V gene data show CDR1 as SGHVS and CDR2 as FQNEAQ. V was trimmed by 1 base and J by 0 bases, leaving 16 bases between them. This CDR3 spans 18 amino acids. This CDR3 reads CASSLGVSGPSSYNEQFF. In DNA form, the CDR3 reads TGTGCCAGCAGCTTAGGAGTTAGCGGCCCGAGCTCCTACAATGAGCAGTTCTTC.

This chain links TRBV11-1 with TRBJ1-2; D gene ambiguous. Germline V CDR1 and CDR2: SGHAT, FQDESV (reference sequence). Trimming took 6 bases from V and 2 from J, leaving 16 bases between them. The CDR3 has 15 residues. CDR3 nucleotide sequence: TGTGCCAGCAGTGAAAATCCGAGAACCAACTATGGCTACACCTTC. This sequence encodes CASSENPRTNYGYTF.

This rearrangement joins TRBV12-5 to TRBJ1-5; D unclear. V was shortened by 0 bases and J by 0 bases, with 18 bases between the two germline ends. There are 19 residues in the CDR3. From germline, CDR1 is LGHNT and CDR2 FRNRAP. CDR3: CASGLVTAGPEYSNQPQHF. DNA of the CDR3: TGTGCTAGTGGTTTGGTAACCGCGGGCCCAGAGTATAGCAATCAGCCCCAGCATTTT.

The chain links TRBV29-1 to TRBJ2-7; 10 positions match TRBD2. V lost 7 bases, J lost 0 bases, and 9 bases stayed unmatched. Germline CDR1 reads SQVTM; CDR2 reads ANQGSEA. The CDR3 is 15 amino acids. CDR3: CSALKLAGVSYEQYF. Here the CDR3 DNA reads TGCAGCGCCCTGAAGCTAGCGGGAGTCTCCTACGAGCAGTACTTC.

The genes are TRBV10-3 and TRBJ2-7; D is possibly TRBD1 (5 bases). This CDR3 is 12 amino acids long. Germline loops: CDR1 ENHRY, CDR2 SYGVKD. V was clipped by 4 bases and J by 4 bases, with 8 bases between them. The CDR3: CAISGQGYEQYF. As DNA, the CDR3 is TGTGCCATCAGTGGTCAGGGATACGAGCAGTACTTC.